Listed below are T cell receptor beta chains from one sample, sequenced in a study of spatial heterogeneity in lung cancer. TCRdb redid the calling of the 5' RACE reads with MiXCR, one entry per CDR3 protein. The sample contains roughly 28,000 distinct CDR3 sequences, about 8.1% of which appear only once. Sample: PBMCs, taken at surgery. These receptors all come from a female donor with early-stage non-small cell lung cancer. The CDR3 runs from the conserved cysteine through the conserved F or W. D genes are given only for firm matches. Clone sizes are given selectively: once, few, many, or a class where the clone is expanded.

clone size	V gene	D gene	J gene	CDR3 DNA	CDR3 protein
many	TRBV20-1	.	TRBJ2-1	TGCAGTGCTAACGAGCGGTTAATCTACAATGAGCAGTTCTTC	CSANERLIYNEQFF
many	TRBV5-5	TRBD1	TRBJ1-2	TGTGCCAGCAGCTACCACCCAACTCCGGGACAGGGGAACTATGGCTACACCTTC	CASSYHPTPGQGNYGYTF
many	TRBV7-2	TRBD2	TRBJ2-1	TGTGCCAGCAGCTTATCGGTTCTGCGGGAGAAAACCAATGAGCAGTTCTTC	CASSLSVLREKTNEQFF
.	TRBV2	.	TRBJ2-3	TGTGCCAGCAGCGGGGGACAGATCACAGATACGCAGTATTTT	CASSGGQITDTQYF
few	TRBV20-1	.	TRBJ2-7	TGCAGTGCTAGAGGCAGCTCCTACGAGCAGTACTTC	CSARGSSYEQYF
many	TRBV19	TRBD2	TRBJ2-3	TGTGCCAGTAGTGGGACTAGCAGGCGCACAGATACGCAGTATTTT	CASSGTSRRTDTQYF
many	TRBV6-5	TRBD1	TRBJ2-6	TGTGCCAGCAGTTACTTGACAGGGGGCTTTGGGGCCAACGTCCTGACTTTC	CASSYLTGGFGANVLTF
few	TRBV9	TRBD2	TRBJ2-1	TGTGCCAGCAGCCCGAGGGCGGGAGTTGGCTACAATGAGCAGTTCTTC	CASSPRAGVGYNEQFF
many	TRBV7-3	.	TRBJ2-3	TGTGCCAGCAGCTTAATGAGGACAACAGATACGCAGTATTTT	CASSLMRTTDTQYF
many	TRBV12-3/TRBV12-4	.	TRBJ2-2	TGTGCCAGCAGAAAAGTCGGGAGCGTCACCGGGGAGCTGTTTTTT	CASRKVGSVTGELFF
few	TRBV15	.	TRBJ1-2	TGTGCCACCAGCAGGGCAGGGATTGGCTACACCTTC	CATSRAGIGYTF
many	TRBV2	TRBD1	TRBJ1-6	TGTGCCAGCAGTGAAGACAGGACAGGTGCTAATTCACCCCTCCACTTT	CASSEDRTGANSPLHF
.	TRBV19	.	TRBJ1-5	TGTGCCAGTCTACAACAGCGGGGCAATCAGCCCCAGCATTTT	CASLQQRGNQPQHF
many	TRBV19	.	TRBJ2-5	TGTGCCAGTAGTAGGGACTTTCGAGCGACCCAGTACTTC	CASSRDFRATQYF
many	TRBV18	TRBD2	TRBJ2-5	TGTGCCAGCTCACCAACTAGCGGGAGAGAGACCCAGTACTTC	CASSPTSGRETQYF
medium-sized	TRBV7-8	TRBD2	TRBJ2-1	TGTGCCAGCAGCTTAGGGCCGGGACTAGCGGGAGGCAATGAGCAGTTCTTC	CASSLGPGLAGGNEQFF
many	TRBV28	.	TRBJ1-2	TGTGCCAGCAGGTCCCACTATGGCTACACCTTC	CASRSHYGYTF
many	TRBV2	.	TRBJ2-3	TGTGCCAGCAGTGCCGGGACAACGACCCAAGGCACAGATACGCAGTATTTT	CASSAGTTTQGTDTQYF
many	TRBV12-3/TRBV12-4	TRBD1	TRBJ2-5	TGTGCCAGCAGTTTTTCACAGGGGGGAGAGACCCAGTACTTC	CASSFSQGGETQYF
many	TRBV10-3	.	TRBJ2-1	TGTGCCATCAGTGATTGGAGGGCCCCGGGCAATGAGCAGTTCTTC	CAISDWRAPGNEQFF
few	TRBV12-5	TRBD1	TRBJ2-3	TGTGCTAGTGGCCCAAGTACAGGGGTGGAAGATACGCAGTATTTT	CASGPSTGVEDTQYF
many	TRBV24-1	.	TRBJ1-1	TGTGCCACCAGTCCCCAGGGACGGACTGAAGCTTTCTTT	CATSPQGRTEAFF
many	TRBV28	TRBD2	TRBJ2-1	TGTGCCAGCAGTTCCCTCGGGGTAGCGGGAGGGCTGAATGAGCAGTTCTTC	CASSSLGVAGGLNEQFF
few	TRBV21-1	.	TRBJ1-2	TGTGCCAGCAGCAAGTTAAAAGCTAACTATGGCTACACCTTC	CASSKLKANYGYTF
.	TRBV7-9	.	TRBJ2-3	TGTGCCATCAGCACCAGGAACACAGATACGCAGTATTTT	CAISTRNTDTQYF
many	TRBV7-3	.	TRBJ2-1	TGTGCCAGCAGCCCCGGACCCATCAATGAGCAGTTCTTC	CASSPGPINEQFF
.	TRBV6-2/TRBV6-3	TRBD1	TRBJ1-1	TGTGCCAGCAGACGGGACAGGGGGCGGTTTACTGAAGCTTTCTTT	CASRRDRGRFTEAFF
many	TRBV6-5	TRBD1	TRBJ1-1	TGTGCCAGCAGTTTGGGACAGCTCTACACTGAAGCTTTCTTT	CASSLGQLYTEAFF
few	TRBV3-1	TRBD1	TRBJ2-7	TGTGCCAGCAGTAAGGGACAGACCATTTCGTACTTC	CASSKGQTISYF
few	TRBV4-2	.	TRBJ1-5	TGTGCCAGCAGCCAAGATCTCTGGGATCAGGGCCAGCCCCAGCATTTT	CASSQDLWDQGQPQHF
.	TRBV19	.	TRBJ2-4	TGTGCCAGTAGTATAGGTCTGGCAGGACAATTAGCCAAAAACATTCAGTACTTC	CASSIGLAGQLAKNIQYF
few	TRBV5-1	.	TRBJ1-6	TGCGCCAGCAGCTTGCAGGGGACGGATTCACCCCTCCACTTT	CASSLQGTDSPLHF
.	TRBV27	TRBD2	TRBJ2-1	TGTGCCAGCAGTTCCGGGACTACTAGCAATGAGCAGTTCTTC	CASSSGTTSNEQFF
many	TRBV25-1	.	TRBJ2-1	TGTGCCAGCAGTGAATTATATGCCTACAATGAGCAGTTCTTC	CASSELYAYNEQFF
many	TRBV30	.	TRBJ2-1	TGTGCCTGGAGTAAGACCAATGAGCAGTTCTTC	CAWSKTNEQFF
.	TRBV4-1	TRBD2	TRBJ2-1	TGCGCCAGCAGCTTAGGGACTAGCGGGAGGACTCTAAATGAGCAGTTCTTC	CASSLGTSGRTLNEQFF
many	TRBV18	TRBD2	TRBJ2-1	TGTGCCAGCTCACCAGATGTGAGCGGGGCCCTTAATGAGCAGTTCTTC	CASSPDVSGALNEQFF
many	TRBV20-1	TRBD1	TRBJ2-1	TGCAGTGCTAGAGATGGTAGGGGGCCAGCGATTAGCTCCTACAATGAGCAGTTCTTC	CSARDGRGPAISSYNEQFF
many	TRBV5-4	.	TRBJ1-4	TGTGCCAGCAGCCGCGACGGGGGAAGGGAAAAACTGTTTTTT	CASSRDGGREKLFF
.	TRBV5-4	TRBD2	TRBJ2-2	TGTGCCAGCAGCCGGAGGGGTAGCGGGAGCTACACCGGGGAGCTGTTTTTT	CASSRRGSGSYTGELFF
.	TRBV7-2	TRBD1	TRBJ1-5	TGTGCCAGCAGCCAAGGACAGGGGCGTGGCGGCAATCAGCCCCAGCATTTT	CASSQGQGRGGNQPQHF
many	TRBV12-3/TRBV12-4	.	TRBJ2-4	TGTGCCAGCACCCGGGGGAACGTCAAAAACATTCAGTACTTC	CASTRGNVKNIQYF
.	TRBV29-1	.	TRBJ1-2	TGCAGCGTCGAAACCGATTGGGGGGTTAACTATGGCTACACCTTC	CSVETDWGVNYGYTF
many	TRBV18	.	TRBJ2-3	TGTGCCAGCTCACCACGGGAGGTCTCCACAGATACGCAGTATTTT	CASSPREVSTDTQYF
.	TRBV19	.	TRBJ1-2	TGTGCCAGTAGTAGTACCCAGGGTACCTATGGCTACACCTTC	CASSSTQGTYGYTF
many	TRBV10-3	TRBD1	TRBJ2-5	TGTGCCATCAGGGGACAGCTGGGGGAGACCCAGTACTTC	CAIRGQLGETQYF
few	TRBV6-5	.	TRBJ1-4	TGTGCCAGCATCGGTCGGGGATCGGGCAATGAAAAACTGTTTTTT	CASIGRGSGNEKLFF
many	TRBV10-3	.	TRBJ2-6	TGTGCCATCAGTGAATTGGCCAACGTCCTGACTTTC	CAISELANVLTF
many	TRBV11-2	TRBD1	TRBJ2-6	TGTGCCAGCAGTCGGACAGGGGGGAGCTCTGGGGCCAACGTCCTGACTTTC	CASSRTGGSSGANVLTF